This entry concerns a single TCR beta chain. Its cognate antigen is unknown. The data were taken from a study of cytomegalovirus exposure and HLA in healthy donors. Study details: The same platform as the approximately 640 first-cohort repertoires was used for the 100 to 150 validation repertoires, a later analysis reported.

General observations from the study: It was reportedly the case that the classifier diagnosed cytomegalovirus status with high specificity and sensitivity. Overall, around 150 TCR beta chains were annotated as cytomegalovirus-associated.

Germline V gene lookup returns CDR1 MDHEN and CDR2 SYDVKM. Trimming pared 7 bases from V and 2 bases from J, leaving 14 bases between. The CDR3 extends over 14 amino acids. Libraries were prepared by immunoSEQ multiplex PCR; TCRdb keeps only in-frame clonotypes and omits some of them. In the table there are some 140,000 clones, 85% to 90% of which are singletons. J is TRBJ2-5 and V is TRBV28; a weak D match, TRBD1 (6 bases). The TCR comes from a woman in her twenties or thirties in good health and CMV-seropositive. The sample taken for sequencing was PBMCs. In nucleotides, the CDR3 is TGTGCCAGCACGACTCAGGGGTGGCAAGAGACCCAGTACTTC. This encodes CASTTQGWQETQYF.